This T cell receptor (beta chain) was captured in a study of cytomegalovirus exposure and HLA in healthy donors. This CDR3 is built from 16 residues. Losses at the gene ends were 6 bases for V and 1 base for J; bases not matched to a gene: 10. The germline CDR1 and CDR2 sequences are SGHVS and FNYEAQ. Regarding the study as a whole: High sensitivity and specificity were reportedly achieved when the classifier diagnosed cytomegalovirus status.

Remarks on this clone: Its antigen is as yet unknown.

With 60 Vbeta and 13 Jbeta primers, the PCR was carried out. Profiling relied on immunoSEQ multiplex PCR, and the TCRdb table lists in-frame clones only, not all of them. The repertoire consists of tens of thousands of clones, with approximately 60% occurring once and the leading ten covering about a fifth. Specimen: PBMCs. The clonotype originates from a woman in her forties or fifties in good health and CMV-seropositive. The chain couples TRBV7-6 to TRBJ2-3; 7 nucleotides align to TRBD1. The CDR3 nucleotides are TGTGCCAGCAGTAAACCAGGACAGGTGGGCACAGATACGCAGTATTTT. Translating it yields CASSKPGQVGTDTQYF.